What follows are 7 T cell receptor beta chains derived from one specimen sequenced in a study of blood T cell repertoires in COVID-19. Profiled with immunoSEQ multiplex PCR; TCRdb holds only in-frame clones, not every one. There are approximately 270,000 clones in the sample; 70% to 90% occur only once, and 1.5% to 2% lies in the top ten. Sequenced sample: PBMCs or T cells enriched from blood (not recorded which). Receptor source: a woman aged 50 to 60 who had recovered from COVID-19.

The rearrangement joins TRBV14 to TRBJ2-7; 7 bases line up with TRBD2. CDR1 SGHDN and CDR2 FVKESK come from the germline V gene. V was clipped by 0 bases and J by 5 bases; unmatched bases: 4. The CDR3 loop spans 14 amino acids. CDR3 in amino acids: CASSQERLADEQYF. DNA for the CDR3: TGTGCCAGCAGCCAAGAACGACTAGCTGACGAGCAGTACTTC.

The V call is TRBV30, the J call TRBJ1-2; no clear D. Germline loops: CDR1 GTSNPN, CDR2 SVGIG (reference sequence). Trimming cost V 0 bases and J 8 bases, with 13 bases left between them. The CDR3 extends over 13 amino acids. The CDR3 reads CAWSVRVASGYTF. CDR3 nucleotide sequence: TGTGCCTGGAGTGTACGGGTTGCCTCCGGCTACACCTTC.

J is TRBJ2-1 and V is TRBV3-1 (or the pseudogene TRBV3-2), with TRBD2 matching over 15 bases. The CDR3 is made up of 15 amino acids. Per germline, CDR1 LGHDT and CDR2 YNNKEL (reference sequence). V shed 1 base, J shed 8 bases, and the junction held 0 bases outside the gene matches. The CDR3 loop reads CASSQGTSGRDEQFF. CDR3 nucleotide sequence: TGTGCCAGCAGCCAAGGGACTAGCGGGAGGGATGAGCAGTTCTTC.

The chain couples TRBV19 to TRBJ1-2; D is possibly TRBD1 (5 bases). CDR1 is LNHDA, CDR2 SQIVND, per germline (reference sequence). The CDR3 covers 14 residues. V dropped 5 bases and J dropped 4 bases, with 14 bases sitting between them. The DNA for the CDR3 is TGTGCCAGTAGTCTTTCGTGGGGGGGCTATGGCTACACCTTC. Encoded protein: CASSLSWGGYGYTF.

This clone was counted a few times. DNA for the CDR3: TGTGCCACCAGCAGAGATTTACAGGGAAAGTTCTTC. It yields the protein CATSRDLQGKFF. The chain employs TRBV15 and TRBJ2-1; D may be TRBD1 (6 bases). V was pared by 0 bases and J by 14 bases, with 11 bases between. Germline V gene sequence: CDR1 LNHNV, CDR2 YYDKDF (reference sequence). The CDR3 extends over 12 amino acids.

The sample holds a few counts of this clone. The V and J genes are TRBV27 and TRBJ1-2; weak D call: TRBD1 (5 bases). Germline loops: CDR1 MNHEY, CDR2 SMNVEV (reference sequence). V lost 10 bases and J lost 2, with 17 bases in between. This CDR3 region has 14 residues. The CDR3 here is CATSRTPDNYGYTF. The CDR3 bases are TGTGCCACCTCTCGGACACCAGACAACTATGGCTACACCTTC.

This clone was seen more than once but under ten times. The chain combines TRBV2 with TRBJ2-2, with D possibly being TRBD2 (5 bases). Trimming cost V 6 bases and J 4 bases, with 12 bases left between them. The length of the CDR3 is 14 residues. Germline lookup yields CDR1 SNHLY and CDR2 FYNNEI. The CDR3 bases are TGTGCCAGCAGACGTCGGGATATCACCGGGGAGCTGTTTTTT. Translated: CASRRRDITGELFF.